These 4 T cell receptor beta chains came from one sample sequenced in a study of neurological immune-mediated disorders (dated by TCRdb to about 2019). Receptors were amplified or captured by 5' RACE. Data came from an Illumina HiSeq 2500. TCRdb handled the public reads itself, with Q25 trimming in fastp and clone calling in MiXCR, and kept productive beta chains. Rows with a matching CDR3 protein are joined into one entry that keeps the most common DNA and genes. This sample comprises around 46,000 distinct CDR3 sequences, 4% to 5.5% of them detected only once. The ten largest make up around 5% of the sample. The material sequenced was PBMCs. Receptors originate from a woman in her sixties with multiple sclerosis.

By share of the sample, this clonotype is medium-sized. This chain uses TRBV7-6 with TRBJ2-5, with a tentative D call TRBD2 (5 bases). The CDR3 has 15 residues. Germline V lookup: CDR1 SGHVS, CDR2 FNYEAQ. V was shortened by 5 bases and J by 2 bases, with 15 bases between the two germline ends. CDR3 loop: CASSPLERRQETQYF. CDR3 in DNA: TGTGCCAGCAGCCCTTTAGAGCGGAGGCAAGAGACCCAGTACTTC. Variable domain in full (rest from reference TRBV7-6 and TRBJ2-5): GAGVSQSPRYKVTKRGQDVALRCDPISGHVSLYWYRQALGQGPEFLTYFNYEAQQDKSGLPNDRFSAERPEGSISTLTIQRTEQRDSAMYRCASSPLERRQETQYFGPGTRLLVL.

This clonotype was observed at least ten times. The chain is built from TRBV12-3 or TRBV12-4 and TRBJ1-1, with a weak D call TRBD1 (6 bases). CDR3 size: 14 residues. V was clipped by 5 bases and J by 1 base, with 11 bases between them. The CDR3 bases are TGTGCCAGCAGTACGGACAGTGAGAACACTGAAGCTTTCTTT. Residues: CASSTDSENTEAFF.

This clonotype occurred many times. V gene TRBV6-1 combines with J gene TRBJ2-7; D is uncertain. Trimming removed 7 bases at V and 6 bases at J, with 16 bases between. The CDR3 spans 13 residues. In germline, CDR1 is MNHNS, CDR2 SASEGT. CDR3 protein: CASKPVITSEQYF. CDR3 bases: TGTGCCAGCAAACCCGTAATCACGTCCGAGCAGTACTTC.

This clonotype was observed many times. The CDR3 is CASSLARRVGGPGGELFF. The CDR3 nucleotides read TGTGCCAGCAGTTTAGCGCGTAGAGTGGGAGGGCCAGGCGGGGAGCTGTTTTTT. V and J are TRBV12-3 or TRBV12-4 and TRBJ2-2; 7 bases agree with TRBD2. This CDR3 contains 18 residues. V lost 0 bases and J lost 7; bases outside the gene matches: 14.